This TCR beta chain appears in the sequencing data of a study of T cells in Graves' hyperthyroidism and ophthalmopathy. Study at large: At initial diagnosis, before any treatment had begun, peripheral blood was obtained.

Trimming removed 0 bases at V and 5 bases at J, with 11 bases between. CDR1 is MNHEY, CDR2 SVGEGT, per germline. The CDR3 consists of 14 residues. This clonotype was recorded a few times. Its specificity is unknown. Hyperthyroidism in the patients, aged 18 to 65, was newly diagnosed and under 2 months in duration. Patients with uncontrolled infections, other autoimmune diseases, pregnancy or lactation were excluded. Study-level results: In the blood, most expanded thyroid clonotypes above 0.001 appeared as well.

Authors of the study amplified TCR beta CDR3 regions from RNA transcripts. RT-PCR in the first round (using the HTBI primer set) targeted the TCR CDR3. TCRdb fed the multiplex PCR reads into MiXCR, producing one record per CDR3 protein. The sample records some 270,000 distinct CDR3 sequences, about 14% being singletons. This TCR was recovered from a woman aged 25 to 39 with Graves' hyperthyroidism that later progressed to Graves' ophthalmopathy. This chain connects TRBV6-2 or TRBV6-3 to TRBJ2-7; D is ambiguous. Material: blood. This CDR3 is CASSYSWGGNEQYF. In DNA, the CDR3 is TGTGCCAGCAGTTACTCGTGGGGTGGCAACGAGCAGTACTTC.